Below, one TCR beta chain is given with its context. Its antigen is still unknown. The data originate from a study of OX40 agonist ivuxolimab in advanced cancers. About the research overall: Ivuxolimab was administered intravenously to patients at 0.01 to 10 mg/kg every 2 weeks. Findings and caveats of the study: Specificity for antigen went undetermined in the expanded peripheral T cells. CD8+ T cells (on average) carried more expanded clones than CD4+ T cells. Compared with others, partial responders at 0.1-3.0 mg/kg displayed clonal expansion among the lowest.

Germline lookup yields CDR1 LGHNA and CDR2 YSLEER. The CDR3 is 15 residues long. The V and J ends lost 0 bases and 2 bases respectively, with 10 bases between them. The repertoire was sequenced with immunoSEQ multiplex PCR; TCRdb's copy has only in-frame clones and lacks some. The sample has about 100,000 clones; 94% are singletons. This chain links TRBV4-3 with TRBJ2-5, with D tentatively TRBD1 or TRBD2 (5 bases each). The origin of this receptor is an adult with an advanced solid tumor such as melanoma, head and neck, liver or kidney cancer. The specimen was CD4+ or CD8+ T cells sorted from blood, collected in a trial of the OX40 agonist ivuxolimab. The CDR3 nucleotides read TGCGCCAGCAGCCAAGAGGGGCGGGCTCAAGAGACCCAGTACTTC. Translation: CASSQEGRAQETQYF.